The next 8 T cell receptor beta chains were all read from a single sample in a study of human T cells and chemical hapten exposure. Time point reported: patch test 1, 2 weeks after DPC sensitization. Treatment reported: therapeutic diphenylcyclopropenone sensitization with weekly scalp DPC. One entry per CDR3 protein, called by TCRdb with MiXCR from the RACE reads. The sample consists of some 400,000 distinct CDR3 sequences, 4.8% of them appearing once. Sequencing used whole blood, obtained in connection with sensitization to the hapten diphenylcyclopropenone (DPC). The receptors derive from a woman between 45 and 60 years old with alopecia areata. Some clones in this sample may be carry-over from other donors' samples.

There are many counts of this clonotype. This chain uses TRBV5-4 with TRBJ2-6; tentative D call: TRBD1 (6 bases). The CDR3 has 13 residues. With 10 bases removed from V and 2 bases from J, the gap between germline ends came to 10 bases. In germline, CDR1 is SGHNT, CDR2 YYREEE (reference sequence). CDR3 protein: CALEGAGANVLTF. In nucleotides, the CDR3 is TGTGCCCTCGAGGGGGCTGGGGCCAACGTCCTGACTTTC.

This clonotype was counted many times. The chain couples TRBV29-1 to TRBJ2-7, with 8 bases lining up with TRBD1. CDR1 is SQVTM and CDR2 is ANQGSEA in the germline V gene. V trimming: 4 bases; J trimming: 7 bases; junction bases outside the gene matches: 6. This CDR3 region has 12 residues. For the CDR3, the DNA is TGCAGCGTTGGACAGGGGTCGGGTGAGCAGTACTTC. Translating it yields CSVGQGSGEQYF.

Comment on this clonotype: This clone may be a read error of a much larger clone one base away. The genes are TRBV9 and TRBJ2-3; a weak D match, TRBD1 (5 bases). With the DNA end fitting TRBJ1-5 better, the J assignment may be wrong. The CDR3 totals 15 residues. CDR1 and CDR2 from the germline V gene are SGDLS and YYNGEE. The CDR3 sequence: CASSVEWGETDTQHF. The DNA of the CDR3 is TGTGCCAGCAGCGTAGAATGGGGGGAAACAGATACGCAGCATTTT.

This rearrangement joins TRBV4-3 to TRBJ1-4; the match to TRBD1 covers 7 bases. The CDR3 runs to 16 residues. J was trimmed by 4 bases and V by 0 bases; bases with no gene match: 5. Germline CDR1 and CDR2: LGHNA and YSLEER. The CDR3: CASSQDPNRGNEKLFF. CDR3 DNA sequence: TGCGCCAGCAGCCAAGATCCCAACAGGGGTAATGAAAAACTGTTTTTT.

This clonotype was seen a handful of times. The rearrangement joins TRBV29-1 to TRBJ2-3, with D possibly matching TRBD1 (5 bases). Germline lookup yields CDR1 SQVTM and CDR2 ANQGSEA. Trimming shortened V by 7 bases and J by 5 bases, and 13 bases separated the two germline ends. This CDR3 region has 12 residues. The CDR3 nucleotides read TGCAGCGCTGGGGATAGGGGAGATACGCAGTATTTT. Translation: CSAGDRGDTQYF.

The chain has TRBV20-1 and TRBJ2-3; 7 bases align to TRBD2. The V gene end was trimmed by 7 bases and the J gene end by 1 base; junction bases not matched to a gene: 5. CDR1 and CDR2 from the germline V gene are DFQATT and SNEGSKA (reference sequence). The CDR3 has 13 amino acids. The CDR3 DNA sequence: TGCAGTGGAAAGCGGGGCGGCACAGATACGCAGTATTTT. Residues: CSGKRGGTDTQYF.

This clonotype came up many times. This sequence joins TRBV29-1 and TRBJ1-5; D is unresolved. Germline V CDR1 and CDR2: SQVTM, ANQGSEA. Trimming removed 1 base from V and 0 bases from J, with 16 bases in between. This CDR3 has 17 amino acids. The CDR3 region is CSVEGRGERVSNQPQHF. In DNA form, the CDR3 reads TGCAGCGTTGAAGGGAGAGGAGAGCGAGTTAGCAATCAGCCCCAGCATTTT.

At least ten counts were recorded for this clonotype. The chain combines TRBV20-1 with TRBJ2-1, with D possibly being TRBD2 (5 bases). The V end was cut by 3 bases, the J end by 7 bases, with 10 bases between. CDR3 size: 12 residues. Germline CDR1 reads DFQATT; CDR2 reads SNEGSKA (reference sequence). The CDR3 nucleotides are TGCAGTGCTAGCGAGGGTTGGAATGAGCAGTTCTTC. Translating it yields CSASEGWNEQFF.